This T cell receptor (beta chain) comes out of a study of blood T cell repertoires in COVID-19. Authors' processing steps: Cell counts per sample came from amplifying reference gene primers. The protocol was immunoSEQ multiplex PCR, while the TCRdb copy is restricted to in-frame clones and leaves out a portion. V and J calls and clone size are those listed in that table; D and trimming were worked out from the DNA. The sample includes 95,000 to 110,000 clones, roughly 91% of them seen just once. V lost 6 bases to trimming and J lost 1 base, with 19 bases between them. The CDR3 is 16 residues long. From germline, CDR1 is SGHDT and CDR2 YYEEEE.

The source material was peripheral blood. This receptor was identified in a human donor in a cohort sampled during active COVID-19. The V and J genes are TRBV5-6 and TRBJ2-5, with a possible D match to TRBD2 (5 bases). For the CDR3, the DNA is TGTGCCAGCAACGTGAGAGGGTACCTCCTCCAAGAGACCCAGTACTTC. It is translated as CASNVRGYLLQETQYF.